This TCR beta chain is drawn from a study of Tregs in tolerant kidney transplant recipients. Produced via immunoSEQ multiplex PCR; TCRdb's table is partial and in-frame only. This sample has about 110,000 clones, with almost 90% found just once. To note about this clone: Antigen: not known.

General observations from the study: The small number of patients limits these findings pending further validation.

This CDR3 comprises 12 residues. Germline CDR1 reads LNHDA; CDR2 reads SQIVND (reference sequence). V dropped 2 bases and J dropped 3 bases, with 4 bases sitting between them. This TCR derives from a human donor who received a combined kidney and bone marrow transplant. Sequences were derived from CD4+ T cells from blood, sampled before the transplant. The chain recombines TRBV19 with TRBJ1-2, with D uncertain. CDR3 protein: CASSIQDYGYTF. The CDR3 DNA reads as TGTGCCAGTAGTATACAGGACTATGGCTACACCTTC.